The source of this TCR beta chain is a study of cytomegalovirus exposure and HLA in healthy donors. Findings and limits, study-wide: Upon later analysis, TCR association rates were observed to vary by HLA locus, being highest for DRB1 and lowest for HLA-C. The study designated 160 or so TCR beta chains cytomegalovirus-associated. Accurate prediction of most subjects' HLA-A and HLA-B alleles from TCR beta sequences was reported.

Germline CDR1 and CDR2: SGHTA and FQGNSA. This CDR3 is 14 amino acids long. J lost 2 bases, V lost 5 bases, and 5 bases had no gene match. PCR employed 60 Vbeta and 13 Jbeta primers. TCRdb's table, derived via immunoSEQ multiplex PCR, lists solely in-frame clones and lacks some. The table lists some 180,000 clones, about 77% of them singletons, with 2% to 2.5% in the top ten. With regard to this clone: Its antigen remains unknown.

V usage is TRBV7-2 and J usage is TRBJ2-7, with TRBD1 matching over 8 bases. The TCR comes from a woman aged 30 to 39 in good health and CMV-seropositive. The material sequenced was PBMCs. CDR3 sequence (DNA): TGTGCCAGCAGCCCGGGGACAGGTCCCTACGAGCAGTACTTC. This gives the protein CASSPGTGPYEQYF.